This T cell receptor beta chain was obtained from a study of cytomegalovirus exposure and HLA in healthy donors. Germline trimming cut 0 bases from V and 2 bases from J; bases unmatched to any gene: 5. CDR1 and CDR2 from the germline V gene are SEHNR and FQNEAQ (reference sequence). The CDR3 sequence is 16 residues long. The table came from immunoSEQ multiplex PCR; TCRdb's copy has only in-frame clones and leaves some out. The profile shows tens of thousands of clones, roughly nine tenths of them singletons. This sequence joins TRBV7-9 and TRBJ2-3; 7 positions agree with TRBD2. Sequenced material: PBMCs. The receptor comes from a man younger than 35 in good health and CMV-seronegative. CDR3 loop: CASSLALRELTDTQYF. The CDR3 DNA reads TGTGCCAGCAGCTTAGCGCTGCGGGAGCTCACAGATACGCAGTATTTT.